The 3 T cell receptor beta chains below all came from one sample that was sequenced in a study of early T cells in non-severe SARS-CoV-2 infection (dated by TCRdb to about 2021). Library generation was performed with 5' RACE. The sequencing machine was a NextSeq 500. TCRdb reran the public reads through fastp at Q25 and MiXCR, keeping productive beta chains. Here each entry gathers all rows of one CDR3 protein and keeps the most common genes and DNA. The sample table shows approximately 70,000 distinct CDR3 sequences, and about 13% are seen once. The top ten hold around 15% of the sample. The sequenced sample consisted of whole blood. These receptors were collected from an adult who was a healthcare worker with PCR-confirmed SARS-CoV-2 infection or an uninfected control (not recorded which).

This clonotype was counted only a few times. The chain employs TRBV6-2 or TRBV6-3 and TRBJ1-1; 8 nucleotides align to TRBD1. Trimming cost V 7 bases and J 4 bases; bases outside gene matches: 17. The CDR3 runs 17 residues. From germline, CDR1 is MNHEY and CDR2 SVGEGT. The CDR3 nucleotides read TGTGCCAGCATCCGTACCCGGGACAGGCCAACGGGCACTGAAGCTTTCTTT. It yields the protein CASIRTRDRPTGTEAFF.

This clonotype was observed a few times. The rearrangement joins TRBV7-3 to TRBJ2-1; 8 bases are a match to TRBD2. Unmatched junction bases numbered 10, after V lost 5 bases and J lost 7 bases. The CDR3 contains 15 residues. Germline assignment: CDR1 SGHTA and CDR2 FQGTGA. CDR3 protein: CASSRQAGGLNEQFF. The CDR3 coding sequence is TGTGCCAGCAGCCGTCAGGCGGGGGGTCTAAATGAGCAGTTCTTC.

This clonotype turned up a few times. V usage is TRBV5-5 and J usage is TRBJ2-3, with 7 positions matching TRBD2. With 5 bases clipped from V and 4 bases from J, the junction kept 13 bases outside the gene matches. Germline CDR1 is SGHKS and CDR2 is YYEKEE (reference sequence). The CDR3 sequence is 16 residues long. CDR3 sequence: CASSVVGGSRADTQYF. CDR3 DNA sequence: TGTGCCAGCAGTGTTGTCGGGGGGTCCCGCGCAGATACGCAGTATTTT.